Sequencing of this T cell receptor beta chain was carried out in a study of early T cells in non-severe SARS-CoV-2 infection. On the study more broadly: Sequenced material consisted of bulk RNA (from unsorted whole blood), and chains were unpaired.

This clonotype was detected many times. What it recognizes is unknown. General study findings and limits: Anti-spike CD8 responses were favored by VDJdb matching, which missed private and CD4 specificities.

The TCR library protocol attached unique molecular identifiers to the individual cDNA molecules. TCRdb passed the 5' RACE reads through MiXCR, listing each CDR3 protein once. The repertoire consists of approximately 22,000 distinct CDR3 sequences, with around 4.8% occurring once and the leading ten covering approximately 5.3%. The CDR3 covers 14 residues. With V trimmed by 0 bases and J by 7 bases, 6 bases remained unmatched. Germline lookup yields CDR1 SQVTM and CDR2 ANQGSEA. The specimen was whole blood. This TCR derives from an adult who was a healthcare worker with PCR-confirmed SARS-CoV-2 infection or an uninfected control (not recorded which). The chain couples TRBV29-1 to TRBJ2-1, with 7 nucleotides matching TRBD1. CDR3 coding DNA: TGCAGCGTTGAAGAGACAGGGAGAAGGAATGAGCAGTTCTTC. Its protein is CSVEETGRRNEQFF.